Shown below are 20 T cell receptor beta chains from a single sample sequenced in a study of long-term antiretroviral therapy in people with HIV. Running of the v3.0 immunoSEQ assay took place at survey level. TCRdb's copy holds only in-frame clones and misses some; the assay was immunoSEQ multiplex PCR. This table holds 25,000 to 30,000 clones, approximately 80% found once. Sequencing was performed on unsorted PBMCs, taken 2.7 to 2.9 years after starting antiretroviral therapy. The receptors originated from a young man with HIV.

This sequence joins TRBV27 and TRBJ2-1; no clear D. The CDR3 length is 15 residues. Germline loops: CDR1 MNHEY, CDR2 SMNVEV (reference sequence). With 1 base removed from V and 6 bases from J, the gap between germline ends came to 13 bases. Here the CDR3 reads CASSLFSPIGNEQFF. CDR3 DNA sequence: TGTGCCAGCAGTTTATTTTCACCAATCGGCAATGAGCAGTTCTTC.

The V call is TRBV19, the J call TRBJ2-6, with a possible D match to TRBD2 (6 bases). The CDR3 consists of 16 residues. The V gene's germline CDR1 is LNHDA and CDR2 SQIVND (reference sequence). With 3 bases removed from V and 2 bases from J, the gap between germline ends came to 11 bases. CDR3 sequence (DNA): TGTGCCAGTAGTATTGGAGGGGATGCTGGGGCCAACGTCCTGACTTTC. Its protein product is CASSIGGDAGANVLTF.

The J gene is TRBJ2-1, the V gene TRBV6-1; D perhaps matches TRBD1 (6 bases). The V end lost 4 bases, the J end lost 0 bases, and 16 bases lay between the germline ends. The CDR3 runs 17 residues. CDR1 and CDR2 from the germline V gene are MNHNS and SASEGT. The CDR3 is CASSGQAFASSYNEQFF. The CDR3 DNA reads TGTGCCAGCAGTGGACAGGCGTTCGCAAGCTCCTACAATGAGCAGTTCTTC.

The V call is TRBV10-3, the J call TRBJ2-3; TRBD1 aligns across 7 bases. Germline values: CDR1 ENHRY, CDR2 SYGVKD. This CDR3 has 14 residues. V lost 7 bases, J lost 2 bases, and 6 bases stayed unmatched. In nucleotides, the CDR3 is TGTGCCATCACCAGAGGGGGCAACACAGATACGCAGTATTTT. Residues: CAITRGGNTDTQYF.

Only a few counts were recorded for this clone. The V call is TRBV4-1, the J call TRBJ1-2; D not resolved. CDR3 length: 16 amino acids. V was pared by 0 bases and J by 2 bases, with 13 bases between. Germline loops: CDR1 MGHRA, CDR2 YSYEKL. In DNA form, the CDR3 reads TGCGCCAGCAGCCAAGACCGTTTGGAGGGAAACTATGGCTACACCTTC. As protein: CASSQDRLEGNYGYTF.

The genes are TRBV28 and TRBJ2-7; 11 bases are shared with TRBD2. There are 15 residues in the CDR3. V trimming: 4 bases; J trimming: 2 bases; junction bases outside the gene matches: 4. Germline lookup yields CDR1 MDHEN and CDR2 SYDVKM. The CDR3 bases are TGTGCCAGCAGTTCCCTTAGCGGGAGGGCCTACGAGCAGTACTTC. Protein: CASSSLSGRAYEQYF.

V and J are TRBV6-1 and TRBJ2-7; D is undetermined. CDR3 size: 12 residues. The ends were cut back, 8 bases at V and 5 bases at J, with 13 bases in the middle. The germline V gene encodes CDR1 MNHNS and CDR2 SASEGT. The CDR3 nucleotides are TGTGCCAGCTCTGTCCCCAGCCACGAGCAGTACTTC. It yields the protein CASSVPSHEQYF.

CDR3 in amino acids: CASSSPGQGHIYGYTF. The CDR3 nucleotides read TGTGCCAGTAGTAGCCCGGGACAGGGACATATCTATGGCTACACCTTC. The chain couples TRBV19 to TRBJ1-2; 9 bases line up with TRBD1. Unmatched junction bases numbered 10, after V lost 4 bases and J lost 4 bases. The germline V gene encodes CDR1 LNHDA and CDR2 SQIVND (reference sequence). This CDR3 region has 16 residues.

The chain recombines TRBV5-4 with TRBJ1-3; possible D gene TRBD1, 5 bases. The CDR3 runs 16 residues. Germline CDR1 and CDR2: SGHNT and YYREEE (reference sequence). V was cut by 0 bases and J by 0 bases, with 10 bases left in between. CDR3 residues: CASSLEGTLSGNTIYF. CDR3 nucleotide sequence: TGTGCCAGCAGCTTGGAAGGGACCCTCTCTGGAAACACCATATATTTT.

This chain connects TRBV13 to TRBJ1-1; the match to TRBD1 covers 7 bases. The CDR3 runs to 16 residues. The V gene's germline CDR1 is PRHDT and CDR2 FYEKMQ (reference sequence). With V trimmed by 2 bases and J by 5 bases, 11 bases remained unmatched. The CDR3 DNA follows: TGTGCCAGCAGCTTAAAGGGGGCCCCAAGGAGGACTGAAGCTTTCTTT. Residues: CASSLKGAPRRTEAFF.

This clone has just one count. This chain connects TRBV9 to TRBJ2-3, with TRBD1 matching over 8 bases. With 0 bases clipped from V and 3 bases from J, the junction kept 6 bases outside the gene matches. Germline V gives CDR1 SGDLS, CDR2 YYNGEE. The CDR3 loop spans 16 amino acids. CDR3 region: CASSVVSQGATDTQYF. CDR3 nucleotide sequence: TGTGCCAGCAGCGTAGTTTCTCAGGGGGCAACAGATACGCAGTATTTT.

In the case of this clone: Its ends do not fully match the called genes, so a read error is possible. This rearrangement joins TRBV28 to TRBJ2-7; D is perhaps TRBD2 (6 bases). The length of the CDR3 is 12 residues. Germline CDR1 is MDHEN and CDR2 is SYDVKM. The CDR3 region has the DNA TGTGCCAGCAGTCCCCGGCGGCGGGGCCTCTTCTTC. It yields the protein CASSPRRRGLFF.

The chain has TRBV28 and TRBJ1-4; 10 nucleotides align to TRBD1. The CDR3 is 18 amino acids. Losses at the gene ends were 5 bases for V and 5 bases for J; bases not matched to a gene: 14. Germline V gene lookup returns CDR1 MDHEN and CDR2 SYDVKM. The CDR3 reads CASSSRRDRGHKNEKLFF. The CDR3 DNA reads TGTGCCAGCAGTAGCCGACGGGACAGGGGACACAAGAATGAAAAACTGTTTTTT. Looking up the rest from reference TRBV28 and TRBJ1-4 gives the full variable domain: DVKVTQSSRYLVKRTGEKVFLECVQDMDHENMFWYRQDPGLGLRLIYFSYDVKMKEKGDIPEGYSVSREKKERFSLILESASTNQTSMYLCASSSRRDRGHKNEKLFFGSGTQLSVL.

V gene TRBV7-3 combines with J gene TRBJ2-3; D tentatively reads TRBD1 or TRBD2 (5 bases each). Germline CDR1 reads SGHTA; CDR2 reads FQGTGA. V lost 1 base to trimming and J lost 5 bases, with 10 bases between them. The CDR3 has 14 residues. The DNA for the CDR3 is TGTGCCAGCAGCTTAATTTCAGGGAGAGATACGCAGTATTTT. Translation: CASSLISGRDTQYF.

The V and J genes are TRBV9 and TRBJ1-1; 7 positions agree with TRBD1. Germline V lookup: CDR1 SGDLS, CDR2 YYNGEE. Unmatched junction bases numbered 6, after V lost 5 bases and J lost 2 bases. This CDR3 has 14 residues. The CDR3 is CASRGQGGNTEAFF. In DNA, the CDR3 is TGTGCCAGCAGAGGGCAGGGGGGAAACACTGAAGCTTTCTTT.

V usage is TRBV5-4 and J usage is TRBJ2-7, with 8 positions matching TRBD1. V lost 4 bases and J lost 5; bases outside the gene matches: 8. CDR3 length: 14 amino acids. CDR1 and CDR2 (germline): SGHNT, YYREEE (reference sequence). CDR3 DNA sequence: TGTGCCAGCAGCCGAGGACAGGGTTTAAACGAGCAGTACTTC. It specifies CASSRGQGLNEQYF.

The chain links TRBV5-1 to TRBJ1-1; D unclear. The CDR3 covers 15 residues. Germline values: CDR1 SGHRS, CDR2 YFSETQ. The ends were cut back, 0 bases at V and 4 bases at J, with 13 bases in the middle. CDR3 DNA: TGCGCCAGCAGCTTGGTCTGGCCCCGGGGCACTGAAGCTTTCTTT. It yields the protein CASSLVWPRGTEAFF.

The rearrangement joins TRBV4-3 to TRBJ2-1; 13 bases align to TRBD2. Germline CDR1 reads LGHNA; CDR2 reads YSLEER. With V trimmed by 4 bases and J by 9 bases, 6 bases remained unmatched. The CDR3 contains 15 residues. CDR3 nucleotide sequence: TGCGCCAGCAGCCGCCGACTAGCGGGAGGATTTGAGCAGTTCTTC. This codes for CASSRRLAGGFEQFF.

As to this clone: A read error may account for a junction end that differs from germline. The chain links TRBV20-1 to TRBJ2-5; D might be TRBD1 or TRBD2, each matching 5 bases. The CDR3 spans 11 residues. Per germline, CDR1 DFQATT and CDR2 SNEGSKA (reference sequence). As DNA, the CDR3 is TGCAGTGCGGGACCCAAAACCCCCTCCCACTTC. It codes for CSAGPKTPSHF.

The chain has TRBV5-1 and TRBJ2-6; D not certain. Looked up from germline, CDR1 is SGHRS and CDR2 is YFSETQ. Trimming cost V 0 bases and J 0 bases, with 10 bases left between them. This CDR3 is built from 17 residues. The CDR3 spells CASSLGHSSSGANVLTF. CDR3 nucleotides: TGCGCCAGCAGCTTGGGGCACTCGTCCTCTGGGGCCAACGTCCTGACTTTC.